Sequencing of this T cell receptor delta chain was carried out in a study of human gamma delta and Vdelta1 T cells (dated by TCRdb to about 2018). For the study in its entirety: The study investigated Delta One T cells, Vd1+ gamma-delta T cells, as cytotoxic effectors against acute myeloid leukemia.

Details on this clone: This clone's antigen is unknown. Within one base of it there is no much larger clone, and no base qualities were kept.

V has 3 bases trimmed and J has 0 bases trimmed; junction bases matching no gene number 27. Its CDR3 holds 23 amino acids, cysteine through phenylalanine. This entry keeps only the CDR3 DNA: 69 bases, framed from base 1. Based on the germline V gene, the CDR1 and CDR2 sequences are TSWWSYY and QGS. Receptors were amplified or captured by PCR. TCRdb shows the sequencer as Illumina MiSeq. TCRdb recomputed clones from the public reads with CATT; identical DNA rows were then combined. The sample has 1,100 to 1,500 delta-chain clones on record, roughly 40% of them singletons. The top ten constitute roughly 5% of the sample.

This sequence uses TRDV1 and TRDJ1; 8 junctional bases match TRDD3. The receptor was isolated from a human donor in good health. The sample was Vdelta1 gamma-delta T cells from blood. This specimen's cell subset or site label, interpreted: Vd1+ T cells from peripheral blood. The nucleotide sequence is TGTGCTCTTGGGGACCACAAGCCTCCCGTACTGGGGGGTCCGACCCGGTACACCGATAAACTCATCTTT. Translated, it gives CALGDHKPPVLGGPTRYTDKLIF.